Sequencing of this T cell receptor beta chain was carried out in a study of T cells after yellow fever vaccination. Findings and caveats of the study: Post-booster reappearance was seen for most primary-vaccination clones (about 95% CD4, around 88% CD8). Compared with primary, the secondary response was weaker and peaked at day 5, not 15. Relatively few clonotypes were ones that appeared in both CD4 and CD8 compartments.

One entry per CDR3 protein results from TCRdb running MiXCR on the 5' RACE reads. The data contain just under 600,000 distinct CDR3 sequences, roughly 13% of them singletons. With V trimmed by 4 bases and J by 6 bases, 21 bases remained unmatched. This CDR3 region has 20 residues. Germline CDR1 SGHAT, CDR2 FQDESV (reference sequence). About this clonotype itself: Its specificity is not known.

The TCR was taken from a man aged 25-40 years who received the YFV17D yellow fever vaccine. V is TRBV11-1 and J is TRBJ2-1; 10 bases fit TRBD2. The source material was PBMCs, sampled on the day of the yellow fever booster vaccination. The CDR3 nucleotides read TGTGCCAGCAGCTCCGTGTTGAGAGGGTTCGGACTAGCGGACCCCAATGAGCAGTTCTTC. Its protein product is CASSSVLRGFGLADPNEQFF.